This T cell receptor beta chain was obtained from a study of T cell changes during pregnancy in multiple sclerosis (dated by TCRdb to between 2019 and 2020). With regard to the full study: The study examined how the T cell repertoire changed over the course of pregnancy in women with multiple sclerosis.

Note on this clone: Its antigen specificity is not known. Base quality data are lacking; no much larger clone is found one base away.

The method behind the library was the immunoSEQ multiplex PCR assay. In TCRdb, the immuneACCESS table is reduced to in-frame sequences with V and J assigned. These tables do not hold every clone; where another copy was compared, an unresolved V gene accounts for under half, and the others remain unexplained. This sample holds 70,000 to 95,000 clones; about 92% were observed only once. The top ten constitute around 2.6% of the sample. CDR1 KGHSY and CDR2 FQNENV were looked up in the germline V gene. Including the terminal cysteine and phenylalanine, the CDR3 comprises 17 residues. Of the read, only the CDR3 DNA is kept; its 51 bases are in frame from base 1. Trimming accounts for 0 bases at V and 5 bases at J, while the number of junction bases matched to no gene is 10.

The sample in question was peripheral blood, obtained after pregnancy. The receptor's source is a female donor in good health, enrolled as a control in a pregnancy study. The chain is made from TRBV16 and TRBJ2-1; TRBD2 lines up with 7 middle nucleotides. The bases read TGTGCCAGCAGCCAATCGCAGGCTAGCGGTGATCACAATGAGCAGTTCTTC. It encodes CASSQSQASGDHNEQFF.